The 20 T cell receptor beta chains in this list originate from one sample, sequenced in a study of beta chain features in type 1 diabetes. As every portion of the isolated RNA was reverse transcribed, the sequencing read expressed TCRB transcripts. Profiled with immunoSEQ multiplex PCR; TCRdb holds only in-frame clones, not every one. The table includes fewer than 500,000 clones, 11% to 15% detected once. The source material was naive CD4+ T cells from blood. All receptors derive from a man younger than 40 in good health.

In nucleotides, the CDR3 is TGTGCCTGGAGTCCCCTATTCTCTGGGGCCAACGTCCTGACTTTC. Amino acid sequence: CAWSPLFSGANVLTF. The chain uses TRBV30 and TRBJ2-6; no clear D gene. V was pared by 2 bases and J by 0 bases, with 8 bases between. The CDR3 has 15 amino acids. Germline V lookup: CDR1 GTSNPN, CDR2 SVGIG (reference sequence).

This clone was counted only a few times. This chain uses TRBV14 with TRBJ2-5, with D possibly matching TRBD2 (6 bases). Germline V CDR1 and CDR2: SGHDN, FVKESK. The CDR3 covers 14 residues. Trimming took off 7 bases at V and 4 bases at J, with 16 bases between the two ends. CDR3 DNA sequence: TGTGCCAGCACCCGGGACTCCGGAGGAGAGACCCAGTACTTC. This gives the protein CASTRDSGGETQYF.

The chain uses TRBV15 and TRBJ1-5; possibly TRBD1 for D (5 bases). Germline V lookup: CDR1 LNHNV, CDR2 YYDKDF (reference sequence). Trimming cost V 1 base and J 5 bases, with 12 bases left between them. CDR3 length: 15 residues. In DNA form, the CDR3 reads TGTGCCACCAGCAGAGCTCCCGACAGATATCAGCCCCAGCATTTT. Its protein product is CATSRAPDRYQPQHF.

The table lists this clone with a few counts. One end of the junction does not line up with germline, which may come from a read error. This sequence joins TRBV15 and TRBJ2-1, with D uncertain. Per germline, CDR1 LNHNV and CDR2 YYDKDF (reference sequence). CDR3 length equals 13 residues. As DNA, the CDR3 is TGTGCCACCAACAGAGATAGGATGGATGAGCAGTTCTTC. Its protein product is CATNRDRMDEQFF.

This clone was seen a handful of times. The chain recombines TRBV9 with TRBJ2-3, with D possibly being TRBD2 (5 bases). Germline values: CDR1 SGDLS, CDR2 YYNGEE. The V gene lost 0 bases and the J gene lost 6 bases, with 14 bases spanning the gap. The CDR3 spans 15 residues. This CDR3 is CASSVDVGENDTQYF. CDR3 in DNA: TGTGCCAGCAGCGTAGACGTCGGGGAAAACGATACGCAGTATTTT.

This clone showed up just a few times. V gene TRBV30 combines with J gene TRBJ1-2, with 8 bases that match TRBD1. The V gene's germline CDR1 is GTSNPN and CDR2 SVGIG (reference sequence). The length of the CDR3 is 12 residues. J gave up 6 bases and V 1 base, and 1 base lay outside the gene matches. The DNA of the CDR3 is TGTGCCTGGAGTGGGACAGGGAATGGCTACACCTTC. This gives the protein CAWSGTGNGYTF.

In this sample, this clone turned up a few times. The J gene is TRBJ2-2, the V gene TRBV7-2; perhaps TRBD1 as D (5 bases). Germline CDR1 and CDR2: SGHTA and FQGNSA. Trimming stripped 1 base from V and 6 bases from J, with 15 bases between. The CDR3 is made up of 16 amino acids. The CDR3 loop reads CASSLVGQGFAGELFF. In nucleotides, the CDR3 is TGTGCCAGCAGCTTAGTGGGGCAGGGATTTGCCGGGGAGCTGTTTTTT.

The chain employs TRBV4-3 and TRBJ2-3; D possibly corresponds to TRBD2 (5 bases). Trimming cost V 1 base and J 6 bases, with 11 bases left between them. Germline V gives CDR1 LGHNA, CDR2 YSLEER. The length of the CDR3 is 14 residues. In DNA, the CDR3 is TGCGCCAGCAGCCAAGGCATCCCGGGGGATACGCAGTATTTT. It is translated as CASSQGIPGDTQYF.

In this sample, this clone turned up a few times. The genes are TRBV9 and TRBJ2-3; possible D gene TRBD1, 6 bases. The V gene lost 5 bases and the J gene lost 0 bases, with 16 bases spanning the gap. This CDR3 region has 16 residues. Germline-derived CDR1 and CDR2 are SGDLS and YYNGEE. The CDR3 DNA reads TGTGCCAGCAGTCCTGGACAGACCTCTAGCACAGATACGCAGTATTTT. As protein: CASSPGQTSSTDTQYF.

The rearrangement joins TRBV11-2 to TRBJ2-3, with no clear D. The CDR3 runs to 12 residues. Germline CDR1 is SGHAT and CDR2 is FQNNGV. V lost 3 bases, J lost 6 bases, and 7 bases lay in between. The CDR3 DNA reads as TGTGCCAGCAGCTTTGGACCGGATACGCAGTATTTT. This codes for CASSFGPDTQYF.

For the CDR3, the DNA is TGCGCCAGCAGCTTGGGACTAGCGGATACGCAGTATTTT. This codes for CASSLGLADTQYF. The chain uses TRBV5-1 and TRBJ2-3, with 8 bases identical to TRBD2. This CDR3 is built from 13 residues. V lost 0 bases to trimming and J lost 6 bases; unmatched junction nucleotides: 0. Germline CDR1 and CDR2: SGHRS and YFSETQ.

This rearrangement joins TRBV4-3 to TRBJ2-1, with 11 bases lining up with TRBD2. This CDR3 contains 17 residues. J was trimmed by 2 bases and V by 4 bases; bases with no gene match: 7. CDR1 and CDR2 from the germline V gene are LGHNA and YSLEER. CDR3 in amino acids: CASSRGTSGHTYNEQFF. In nucleotides, the CDR3 is TGCGCCAGCAGCCGAGGGACTAGCGGACACACCTACAATGAGCAGTTCTTC.

The J gene is TRBJ1-2, the V gene TRBV18; weak D call: TRBD1 (6 bases). The ends were cut back, 0 bases at V and 4 bases at J, with 9 bases in the middle. This CDR3 spans 14 amino acids. CDR1 and CDR2 (germline): KGHSH, LQKENI. The CDR3 spells CASSPPGGGYGYTF. The DNA for the CDR3 is TGTGCCAGCTCACCACCGGGGGGCGGCTATGGCTACACCTTC.

This clone was counted ten times or more. The chain has TRBV14 and TRBJ2-1; D ambiguous. There are 14 residues in the CDR3. CDR1 is SGHDN, CDR2 FVKESK, per germline. The V and J ends lost 0 bases and 3 bases respectively, with 6 bases between them. As DNA, the CDR3 is TGTGCCAGCAGCCAAGATCTACTCTACAATGAGCAGTTCTTC. Its translation: CASSQDLLYNEQFF.

The chain combines TRBV4-3 with TRBJ2-7, with D tentatively TRBD1 or TRBD2 (5 bases each). Trimming stripped 4 bases from V and 1 base from J, with 8 bases between. There are 13 residues in the CDR3. The germline gives CDR1 LGHNA, CDR2 YSLEER. The CDR3 reads CASSRDRSYEQYF. CDR3 nucleotides: TGCGCCAGCAGCCGGGACCGATCCTACGAGCAGTACTTC.

The V call is TRBV9, the J call TRBJ2-1, with D perhaps matching TRBD2 (5 bases). CDR3 size: 15 residues. The germline CDR1 and CDR2 sequences are SGDLS and YYNGEE. Trimming stripped 4 bases from V and 8 bases from J, with 19 bases between. CDR3 protein: CASSPRGRGFDEQFF. In nucleotides, the CDR3 is TGTGCCAGCAGCCCACGTGGCCGGGGTTTCGATGAGCAGTTCTTC.

This chain connects TRBV4-1 to TRBJ2-2; TRBD2 agrees at 13 bases. V gave up 5 bases and J gave up 6 bases; unmatched junction bases: 3. This CDR3 contains 15 residues. Germline V gene sequence: CDR1 MGHRA, CDR2 YSYEKL. CDR3 region: CASSTTSGRAGELFF. The CDR3 bases are TGCGCCAGCAGCACCACTAGCGGGAGGGCCGGGGAGCTGTTTTTT.

The gene calls are TRBV7-2 and TRBJ2-3; no clear D gene. The V end lost 2 bases, the J end lost 7 bases, and 19 bases lay between the germline ends. Germline CDR1 is SGHTA and CDR2 is FQGNSA. The CDR3 sequence is 16 residues long. CDR3 nucleotide sequence: TGTGCCAGCAGCTTATCGGGCCCAGCGTCTGGGCATACGCAGTATTTT. It yields the protein CASSLSGPASGHTQYF. Together with reference TRBV7-2 and TRBJ2-3, the CDR3 gives the full variable domain: GAGVSQSPSNKVTEKGKDVELRCDPISGHTALYWYRQSLGQGLEFLIYFQGNSAPDKSGLPSDRFSAERTGGSVSTLTIQRTQQEDSAVYLCASSLSGPASGHTQYFGPGTRLTVL.

The CDR3 DNA sequence: TGCAGCGCGACAGGGGGCGTACGCCGGGACACTGAAGCTTTCTTT. It yields the protein CSATGGVRRDTEAFF. The chain has TRBV29-1 and TRBJ1-1, with TRBD1 matching 10 bases. CDR1 is SQVTM and CDR2 is ANQGSEA in the germline V gene. The ends lost 7 bases at V and 3 bases at J; junction bases unmatched: 11. The CDR3 is 15 amino acids.

This clone was seen a handful of times. The chain is built from TRBV6-5 and TRBJ2-2; TRBD2 matches 7 bases. Germline trimming cut 4 bases from V and 3 bases from J; bases unmatched to any gene: 2. The V gene's germline CDR1 is MNHEY and CDR2 SVGAGI. This CDR3 comprises 14 residues. CDR3 loop: CASSSRGDTGELFF. CDR3 coding DNA: TGTGCCAGCAGTTCTCGGGGGGACACCGGGGAGCTGTTTTTT.